Presented here are 8 T cell receptor beta chains from one specimen sequenced in a study of shared clonotypes between healthy human individuals. Data came from immunoSEQ multiplex PCR; TCRdb stores just in-frame clones and leaves some out. The table lists millions of clones, about 95% of them singletons, with 0.9% to 1.4% in the top ten. Only CD45RO-negative cells positively selected for CCR7 counted as naive CD8 cells, so terminally differentiated effector memory CD45RA+ cells were excluded. The sequencing sample was made of naive CD8+ T cells sorted from blood. These receptors all stem from a man aged 18-30 years in good health.

The CDR3 loop is CASSSLGQGHNEQFF. CDR3 DNA: TGTGCCAGCAGCTCCCTGGGACAGGGGCACAATGAGCAGTTCTTC. This chain connects TRBV7-3 to TRBJ2-1, with 10 bases lining up with TRBD1. Germline V gene data show CDR1 as SGHTA and CDR2 as FQGTGA. The V segment lost 4 bases and the J segment 5 bases; nucleotides outside the gene matches: 5. This CDR3 is 15 amino acids long.

This chain joins TRBV29-1 and TRBJ2-1; D might be TRBD1 (5 bases). This CDR3 contains 12 residues. The V and J ends lost 5 bases and 7 bases respectively, with 12 bases between them. Germline V lookup: CDR1 SQVTM, CDR2 ANQGSEA. Written as DNA, the CDR3 is TGCAGCGTTCAGGGTTATACGAATGAGCAGTTCTTC. As protein: CSVQGYTNEQFF.

V gene TRBV30 combines with J gene TRBJ2-7; no clear D gene. Trimming cost V 5 bases and J 5 bases, with 10 bases left between them. Germline V gene lookup returns CDR1 GTSNPN and CDR2 SVGIG (reference sequence). CDR3 size: 11 residues. DNA for the CDR3: TGTGCCTGGCAGGTCGCGAACGAGCAGTACTTC. This sequence encodes CAWQVANEQYF. Supplemented by reference TRBV30 and TRBJ2-7, the full variable domain reads SQTIHQWPATLVQPVGSPLSLECTVEGTSNPNLYWYRQAAGRGLQLLFYSVGIGQISSEVPQNLSASRPQDRQFILSSKKLLLSDSGFYLCAWQVANEQYFGPGTRLTVT.

This chain connects TRBV19 to TRBJ1-1; no definite D call. The CDR3 is 16 residues long. Trimming took off 6 bases at V and 0 bases at J, with 17 bases between the two ends. The germline CDR1 and CDR2 sequences are LNHDA and SQIVND (reference sequence). As DNA, the CDR3 is TGTGCCAGTAGGCGGCTATGGGGAATGATGAACACTGAAGCTTTCTTT. Amino acids: CASRRLWGMMNTEAFF.

This clone was counted once. This rearrangement joins TRBV2 to TRBJ1-1; D is undetermined. Germline CDR1 SNHLY, CDR2 FYNNEI. This CDR3 contains 14 residues. Trimming removed 6 bases from V and 3 bases from J, with 14 bases in between. CDR3 in DNA: TGTGCCAGCAGCGCGGGGAAAACAGACACTGAAGCTTTCTTT. Translated, it gives CASSAGKTDTEAFF. Drawing the rest from reference TRBV2 and TRBJ1-1, the complete variable domain is EPEVTQTPSHQVTQMGQEVILRCVPISNHLYFYWYRQILGQKVEFLVSFYNNEISEKSEIFDDQFSVERPDGSNFTLKIRSTKLEDSAMYFCASSAGKTDTEAFFGQGTRLTVV.

V and J are TRBV7-9 and TRBJ2-5; 15 bases align to TRBD2. The CDR3 sequence is 18 residues long. Trimming at V came to 6 bases and at J to 5 bases, leaving 13 bases not matched to a gene. Germline V gene sequence: CDR1 SEHNR, CDR2 FQNEAQ (reference sequence). CDR3 DNA sequence: TGTGCCAGCAGTGGGGATTCCGGGACTAGCGGGGGGATGGAGACCCAGTACTTC. Translating it yields CASSGDSGTSGGMETQYF.

V gene TRBV7-9 combines with J gene TRBJ2-2, with 9 bases fitting TRBD2. J was trimmed by 0 bases and V by 2 bases; bases with no gene match: 10. The germline CDR1 and CDR2 sequences are SEHNR and FQNEAQ (reference sequence). The CDR3 is made up of 19 amino acids. CDR3 nucleotides: TGTGCCAGCAGCTTACCTACCTGGGCTAGCGGGGCGAACACCGGGGAGCTGTTTTTT. Its protein product is CASSLPTWASGANTGELFF.

The chain uses TRBV7-2 and TRBJ1-4; the match to TRBD1 covers 8 bases. Germline lookup yields CDR1 SGHTA and CDR2 FQGNSA. The trim removed 5 bases at V and 5 bases at J, leaving 7 bases unmatched. This CDR3 has 15 amino acids. DNA for the CDR3: TGTGCCAGCAGCCCGATCGACAGGGGCAATGAAAAACTGTTTTTT. Protein: CASSPIDRGNEKLFF. Variable domain in full (rest from reference TRBV7-2 and TRBJ1-4): GAGVSQSPSNKVTEKGKDVELRCDPISGHTALYWYRQSLGQGLEFLIYFQGNSAPDKSGLPSDRFSAERTGGSVSTLTIQRTQQEDSAVYLCASSPIDRGNEKLFFGSGTQLSVL.